The 30 T cell receptor beta chains below all came from one sample that was sequenced in a study of blood T cell repertoires in COVID-19. The repertoire was sequenced with immunoSEQ multiplex PCR; TCRdb's copy has only in-frame clones and lacks some. Seen here are approximately 500,000 clones, approximately 83% observed once, and the top ten hold approximately 3.4%. Sequenced input: peripheral blood. The receptors originated from a human donor in a cohort sampled during active COVID-19.

This clone was counted a few times. The J gene is TRBJ1-5, the V gene TRBV27; possible D gene TRBD1, 6 bases. This CDR3 contains 14 residues. Trimming took 5 bases from V and 6 from J, leaving 14 bases between them. The germline CDR1 and CDR2 sequences are MNHEY and SMNVEV (reference sequence). DNA of the CDR3: TGTGCCAGCAGTCCTGGACAGTTCCTTCAGCCCCAGCATTTT. Its translation: CASSPGQFLQPQHF.

V is TRBV4-1 and J is TRBJ2-7; TRBD2 aligns across 10 bases. Germline V gives CDR1 MGHRA, CDR2 YSYEKL. V lost 1 base to trimming and J lost 3 bases; unmatched junction nucleotides: 6. The CDR3 runs to 16 residues. CDR3 nucleotides: TGCGCCAGCAGCCAAGGTTCCGGGACTAGCGTCTACGAGCAGTACTTC. Translating it yields CASSQGSGTSVYEQYF.

The chain uses TRBV5-4 and TRBJ2-2, with 7 bases aligning to TRBD2. Losses at the gene ends were 2 bases for V and 1 base for J; bases not matched to a gene: 5. CDR3 size: 16 residues. Germline V gives CDR1 SGHNT, CDR2 YYREEE (reference sequence). CDR3 in DNA: TGTGCCAGCAGCTTTAGCGGGTCTAAGAACACCGGGGAGCTGTTTTTT. Translating gives CASSFSGSKNTGELFF. The entire variable domain, with the rest obtained from reference TRBV5-4 and TRBJ2-2, is as follows: ETGVTQSPTHLIKTRGQQVTLRCSSQSGHNTVSWYQQALGQGPQFIFQYYREEENGRGNFPPRFSGLQFPNYSSELNVNALELDDSALYLCASSFSGSKNTGELFFGEGSRLTVL.

J is TRBJ2-7 and V is TRBV7-2, with TRBD2 matching 13 bases. Per germline, CDR1 SGHTA and CDR2 FQGNSA. This CDR3 contains 17 residues. Trimming took 1 base from V and 6 from J; bases not matched to a gene: 9. The CDR3 bases are TGTGCCAGCAGCTTAGGACTAGCGGGAGGCTCCTCAATCGAGCAGTACTTC. Its protein product is CASSLGLAGGSSIEQYF.

The chain uses TRBV28 and TRBJ1-2; D gene ambiguous. In germline, CDR1 is MDHEN, CDR2 SYDVKM. The CDR3 contains 12 residues. V shed 4 bases and J shed 4 bases, with 7 bases lying between them. The CDR3: CASSYQRYGYTF. The CDR3 coding sequence is TGTGCCAGCAGTTATCAGCGCTATGGCTACACCTTC.

The chain uses TRBV25-1 and TRBJ1-3; D uncertain. Germline CDR1 and CDR2: MGHDK and SYGVNS. Trimming stripped 6 bases from V and 0 bases from J, with 12 bases between. The CDR3 has 15 amino acids. CDR3 sequence reads: CASSLSGTSGNTIYF. As DNA, the CDR3 is TGTGCCAGCAGCTTATCGGGTACCTCTGGAAACACCATATATTTT.

The V call is TRBV30, the J call TRBJ2-4; a possible D gene is TRBD2 (6 bases). V was cut by 8 bases and J by 3 bases, with 20 bases left in between. Germline CDR1 reads GTSNPN; CDR2 reads SVGIG (reference sequence). The CDR3 runs 15 residues. The CDR3 sequence: CAGGEDLAGKNIQYF. The DNA of the CDR3 is TGTGCCGGAGGGGAGGACTTAGCAGGCAAAAACATTCAGTACTTC.

The chain recombines TRBV19 with TRBJ1-1; 8 bases fit TRBD1. In germline, CDR1 is LNHDA, CDR2 SQIVND (reference sequence). With 4 bases clipped from V and 3 bases from J, the junction kept 7 bases outside the gene matches. This CDR3 has 15 amino acids. CDR3 residues: CASSTRTGLHTEAFF. CDR3 nucleotide sequence: TGTGCCAGTAGTACCCGGACAGGGTTACACACTGAAGCTTTCTTT.

The V gene is TRBV2, the J gene TRBJ1-5; maybe TRBD1 (6 bases). CDR1 SNHLY and CDR2 FYNNEI come from the germline V gene. Trimming took 8 bases from V and 6 from J, leaving 23 bases between them. The CDR3 runs to 16 residues. The DNA of the CDR3 is TGTGCCAGCGCCCGATCAGGAACAGGGCAAAGTCAGCCCCAGCATTTT. It yields the protein CASARSGTGQSQPQHF.

J is TRBJ2-4 and V is TRBV18; D is possibly TRBD2 (6 bases). Between the trimmed V and J ends, which lost 4 bases and 1 base, there was a span of 17 bases. The CDR3 is made up of 17 amino acids. The V gene's germline CDR1 is KGHSH and CDR2 LQKENI. CDR3 DNA sequence: TGTGCCAGCTCACGACTTTTGGGGGAGGAGGCCAAAAACATTCAGTACTTC. Residues: CASSRLLGEEAKNIQYF.

V is TRBV29-1 and J is TRBJ2-2; possible D gene TRBD2, 6 bases. The germline V gene has CDR1 SQVTM and CDR2 ANQGSEA. The CDR3 runs 13 residues. Deletions cut 7 bases from V and 5 bases from J, with 14 bases between. As DNA, the CDR3 is TGCAGCGCCACTGTCGGGGGAACCGGGGAGCTGTTTTTT. Amino acid sequence: CSATVGGTGELFF.

V is TRBV5-1 and J is TRBJ2-7; TRBD2 aligns across 12 bases. CDR1 is SGHRS and CDR2 is YFSETQ in the germline V gene. J was trimmed by 4 bases and V by 4 bases; bases with no gene match: 3. The CDR3 is 14 amino acids. The DNA of the CDR3 is TGCGCCAGCAGCAAAACTAGCGGGGGGTACGAGCAGTACTTC. This translates into CASSKTSGGYEQYF. Drawing the rest from reference TRBV5-1 and TRBJ2-7, the complete variable domain is KAGVTQTPRYLIKTRGQQVTLSCSPISGHRSVSWYQQTPGQGLQFLFEYFSETQRNKGNFPGRFSGRQFSNSRSEMNVSTLELGDSALYLCASSKTSGGYEQYFGPGTRLTVT.

This clone was counted a single time. The J gene is TRBJ1-2, the V gene TRBV25-1, with 7 bases fitting TRBD1. The germline V gene encodes CDR1 MGHDK and CDR2 SYGVNS. V lost 6 bases and J lost 6; bases outside the gene matches: 7. The CDR3 is made up of 13 amino acids. The CDR3 protein is CASSPTGYNGYTF. CDR3 sequence (DNA): TGTGCCAGCAGCCCGACAGGGTATAATGGCTACACCTTC.

The rearrangement links TRBV18 to TRBJ1-4; no clear D. V dropped 3 bases and J dropped 4 bases, with 12 bases sitting between them. The CDR3 has 15 amino acids. Per the germline V gene, CDR1 is KGHSH and CDR2 is LQKENI. The CDR3 DNA reads TGTGCCAGCTCACCGTTAACTATGGGTAATGAAAAACTGTTTTTT. It translates to CASSPLTMGNEKLFF.

V gene TRBV7-9 combines with J gene TRBJ1-3; no definite D call. V lost 3 bases, J lost 2 bases, and 8 bases lay in between. The CDR3 runs to 14 residues. From germline, CDR1 is SEHNR and CDR2 FQNEAQ (reference sequence). The CDR3 spells CASSLDYPGNTIYF. The CDR3 DNA reads TGTGCCAGCAGCTTGGACTATCCTGGAAACACCATATATTTT.

The CDR3 nucleotides read TGTGCCAGCAGCTTAGATCGGTACAATGAGCAGTTCTTC. Its protein product is CASSLDRYNEQFF. The chain couples TRBV11-3 to TRBJ2-1; D remains unclear. The V end lost 0 bases, the J end lost 4 bases, and 4 bases lay between the germline ends. From germline, CDR1 is SGHNT and CDR2 YENEEA. This CDR3 is 13 amino acids long.

This clone was detected once. The chain carries TRBV6-6 and TRBJ2-5, with 8 bases fitting TRBD1. Germline values: CDR1 MNHNY, CDR2 SVGAGI (reference sequence). V shed 6 bases and J 4 bases; nucleotides not matched to a gene: 7. The CDR3 loop spans 14 amino acids. CDR3 sequence reads: CASSKDRVSETQYF. The CDR3 nucleotides are TGTGCCAGCAGCAAGGACAGGGTCTCAGAGACCCAGTACTTC.

The V call is TRBV4-3, the J call TRBJ2-7, with TRBD2 identical over 8 bases. CDR3 length equals 21 residues. V shed 2 bases, J shed 2 bases, and the junction held 23 bases outside the gene matches. The germline V gene has CDR1 LGHNA and CDR2 YSLEER. The CDR3 nucleotides are TGCGCCAGCAGCCAATGGAGCGGGAGACAGACCGGGCCTCCATCCACCTACGAGCAGTACTTC. Its protein product is CASSQWSGRQTGPPSTYEQYF.

The genes are TRBV7-6 and TRBJ2-1; 8 bases agree with TRBD1. The junction had 5 bases not matched to a gene; V was cut back by 3 bases and J by 7 bases. The length of the CDR3 is 14 residues. From germline, CDR1 is SGHVS and CDR2 FNYEAQ. CDR3 protein: CASSLDRVWNEQFF. DNA of the CDR3: TGTGCCAGCAGCTTGGACAGGGTTTGGAATGAGCAGTTCTTC.

The chain is built from TRBV24-1 and TRBJ2-1, with D tentatively TRBD2 (6 bases). This CDR3 spans 13 amino acids. Germline V gene sequence: CDR1 KGHDR, CDR2 SFDVKD. V dropped 6 bases and J dropped 8 bases, with 13 bases sitting between them. The CDR3 region has the DNA TGTGCCACCAGTTTATCGGGAGTCGATGAGCAGTTCTTC. Its protein product is CATSLSGVDEQFF.

The chain has TRBV7-3 and TRBJ2-2; the D gene is possibly TRBD2 (5 bases). From germline, CDR1 is SGHTA and CDR2 FQGTGA. This CDR3 region has 18 residues. V dropped 2 bases and J dropped 1 base, with 17 bases sitting between them. The CDR3 DNA follows: TGTGCCAGCAGCTTATTAGGAGGTCAGCTTTTGAACACCGGGGAGCTGTTTTTT. Its protein is CASSLLGGQLLNTGELFF. The variable domain in full, with the rest retrieved from reference TRBV7-3 and TRBJ2-2, is GAGVSQTPSNKVTEKGKYVELRCDPISGHTALYWYRQSLGQGPEFLIYFQGTGAADDSGLPNDRFFAVRPEGSVSTLKIQRTERGDSAVYLCASSLLGGQLLNTGELFFGEGSRLTVL.

This clone was picked up many times. The rearrangement joins TRBV7-9 to TRBJ1-1; D is possibly TRBD1 (5 bases). The CDR3 sequence is 14 residues long. Germline CDR1 SEHNR, CDR2 FQNEAQ (reference sequence). The ends were cut back, 4 bases at V and 3 bases at J, with 12 bases in the middle. The DNA for the CDR3 is TGTGCCAGCAGCTCGCGGGACTTGGACACTGAAGCTTTCTTT. This sequence encodes CASSSRDLDTEAFF. The entire variable domain, with the rest obtained from reference TRBV7-9 and TRBJ1-1, is as follows: DTGVSQNPRHKITKRGQNVTFRCDPISEHNRLYWYRQTLGQGPEFLTYFQNEAQLEKSRLLSDRFSAERPKGSFSTLEIQRTEQGDSAMYLCASSSRDLDTEAFFGQGTRLTVV.

A single count supports this clone. This sequence joins TRBV5-4 and TRBJ2-2; 7 bases fit TRBD2. With 4 bases clipped from V and 1 base from J, the junction kept 4 bases outside the gene matches. Per germline, CDR1 SGHNT and CDR2 YYREEE (reference sequence). CDR3 size: 15 residues. The CDR3 nucleotides read TGTGCCAGCAGCCCTAGCGGAGGGAACACCGGGGAGCTGTTTTTT. Translation: CASSPSGGNTGELFF.

V and J are TRBV30 and TRBJ2-7; TRBD1 matches at 8 bases. The CDR3 has 15 residues. Germline V lookup: CDR1 GTSNPN, CDR2 SVGIG (reference sequence). The trim removed 1 base at V and 1 base at J, leaving 6 bases unmatched. The CDR3, as DNA: TGTGCCTGGAGTGGGGGGCGGACAGGGTCCTACGAGCAGTACTTC. It is translated as CAWSGGRTGSYEQYF.

The gene calls are TRBV7-2 and TRBJ2-3, with 9 bases identical to TRBD2. V lost 6 bases, J lost 7 bases, and 11 bases stayed unmatched. The length of the CDR3 is 15 residues. Germline assignment: CDR1 SGHTA and CDR2 FQGNSA. CDR3 sequence: CASSQNSGRGYTQYF. The CDR3, as DNA: TGTGCCAGCAGTCAAAATAGCGGGAGAGGATATACGCAGTATTTT.

This clone was found a few times. J is TRBJ2-5 and V is TRBV7-2, with 11 bases aligning to TRBD2. V lost 5 bases, J lost 4 bases, and 3 bases stayed unmatched. Germline CDR1 and CDR2: SGHTA and FQGNSA. This CDR3 region has 14 residues. CDR3 in DNA: TGTGCCAGCAGCCTCACTAGCGGGGGAGAGACCCAGTACTTC. It yields the protein CASSLTSGGETQYF.

This rearrangement joins TRBV27 to TRBJ2-7, with D possibly matching TRBD2 (6 bases). The CDR3 consists of 16 residues. V was pared by 5 bases and J by 3 bases, with 20 bases between. The germline gives CDR1 MNHEY, CDR2 SMNVEV (reference sequence). The CDR3 loop reads CASSPHSDGGSYEQYF. In DNA form, the CDR3 reads TGTGCCAGCAGTCCCCACTCTGACGGGGGAAGCTACGAGCAGTACTTC.

The J gene is TRBJ1-2, the V gene TRBV3-1 (or the pseudogene TRBV3-2); D unresolved. CDR1 is LGHDT, CDR2 YNNKEL, per germline (reference sequence). The V end was cut by 4 bases, the J end by 7 bases, with 13 bases between. This CDR3 has 13 amino acids. The CDR3 region is CASSPPPQAGYTF. The DNA for the CDR3 is TGTGCCAGCAGCCCACCCCCGCAGGCTGGCTACACCTTC.

The rearrangement uses TRBV11-2 and TRBJ1-2, with a possible D match to TRBD1 (5 bases). The CDR3 is 13 residues long. The germline gives CDR1 SGHAT, CDR2 FQNNGV. Trimming left V 5 bases short and J 4 bases short, with 11 bases between. The CDR3: CASSPVGLYGYTF. For the CDR3, the DNA is TGTGCCAGCAGCCCAGTGGGACTCTATGGCTACACCTTC.

This clone was seen only once. V gene TRBV19 combines with J gene TRBJ1-1; a weak D match, TRBD1 (6 bases). The V and J ends lost 6 bases and 0 bases respectively, with 11 bases between them. The CDR3 spans 14 residues. Germline lookup yields CDR1 LNHDA and CDR2 SQIVND (reference sequence). The CDR3 DNA reads as TGTGCCAGTAGGCCCGGGACAATGAACACTGAAGCTTTCTTT. It yields the protein CASRPGTMNTEAFF.